This TCR beta chain came from a study of breast tumors, draining lymph nodes, adjacent tissues. TCRdb re-derived calls from the multiplex PCR reads in MiXCR, one entry per CDR3 protein. The sample carries under 80,000 distinct CDR3 sequences, roughly 44% recorded once. About this clonotype: Its antigen remains unidentified.

The CDR3 consists of 12 residues. Germline-derived CDR1 and CDR2 are KGHDR and SFDVKD. The V end lost 7 bases, the J end lost 9 bases, and 12 bases lay between the germline ends. Study-level findings and limits: Compared with lymph nodes, tumors were less diverse; compared with nontumor tissue, more.

Sequencing was performed on breast tumor tissue. J is TRBJ2-1 and V is TRBV24-1; D gene unclear. The clonotype originates from a female donor with breast cancer. Some clones in this sample may be carry-over from other donors' samples. The CDR3 DNA reads TGTGCCACCAGCTCTTTATACGCTGAGCAGTTCTTC. It yields the protein CATSSLYAEQFF.